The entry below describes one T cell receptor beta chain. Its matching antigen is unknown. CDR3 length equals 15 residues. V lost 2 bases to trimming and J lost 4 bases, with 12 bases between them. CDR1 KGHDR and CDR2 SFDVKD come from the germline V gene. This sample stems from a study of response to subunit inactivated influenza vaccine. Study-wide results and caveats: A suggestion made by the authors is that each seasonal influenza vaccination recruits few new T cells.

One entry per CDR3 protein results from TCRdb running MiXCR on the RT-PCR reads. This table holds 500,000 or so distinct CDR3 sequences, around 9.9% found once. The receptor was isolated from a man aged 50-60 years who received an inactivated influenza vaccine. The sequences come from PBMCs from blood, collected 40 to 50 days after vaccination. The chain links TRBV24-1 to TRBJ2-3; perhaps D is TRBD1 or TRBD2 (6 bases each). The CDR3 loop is CATSDSGATPDTQYF. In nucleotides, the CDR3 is TGTGCCACCAGTGATTCGGGGGCTACCCCAGATACGCAGTATTTT.